The 19 T cell receptor beta chains given below trace back to one sample, sequenced in a study of T-cell reconstitution after alpha-beta-depleted transplantation in children. Unique molecular identifiers featured in how the TCRbeta library was prepared. TCRdb analysed the PCR reads with MiXCR anew, one entry per CDR3 protein. In the table there are 60,000 to 70,000 distinct CDR3 sequences, roughly 4.9% of which are singletons. The sequences come from PBMCs, mostly from graft donor cells, collected 180 days after TCRalphabeta/CD19-depleted stem cell transplant. The receptors originated from a boy under two years old who had a stem cell transplant for acute myeloid leukemia, so the T cells may come from the graft donor.

This clonotype showed up many times. The V and J genes are TRBV6-6 and TRBJ2-7; D not resolved. This CDR3 comprises 12 residues. Germline CDR1 is MNHNY and CDR2 is SVGAGI (reference sequence). V gave up 4 bases and J gave up 3 bases, with 7 bases separating them. The CDR3 DNA reads as TGTGCCAGCAGTTTTAACCTCTACGAGCAGTACTTC. It specifies CASSFNLYEQYF.

The chain joins TRBV19 to TRBJ2-1; D perhaps matches TRBD2 (5 bases). Germline loops: CDR1 LNHDA, CDR2 SQIVND (reference sequence). V was cut by 0 bases and J by 6 bases, with 12 bases left in between. The CDR3 consists of 15 residues. The CDR3, as DNA: TGTGCCAGTAGTATAGATCGAGGGAAGGTCAATGAGCAGTTCTTC. Its translation: CASSIDRGKVNEQFF.

Many counts were recorded for this clonotype. The V gene is TRBV20-1, the J gene TRBJ1-4, with D unclear. This CDR3 comprises 13 residues. Germline V gene lookup returns CDR1 DFQATT and CDR2 SNEGSKA (reference sequence). Trimming stripped 3 bases from V and 8 bases from J, with 13 bases between. The CDR3 loop reads CSARDPIGEKLFF. CDR3 bases: TGCAGTGCTAGGGATCCGATAGGGGAAAAACTGTTTTTT.

This clonotype appeared many times. The chain combines TRBV24-1 with TRBJ2-3; 11 nucleotides line up with TRBD2. Germline V CDR1 and CDR2: KGHDR, SFDVKD. The CDR3 has 19 residues. Germline trimming cut 4 bases from V and 5 bases from J; bases unmatched to any gene: 16. In DNA, the CDR3 is TGTGCCACCAGTGACTATGAGGGGCTTCTAGCGGGGGGCGGAGATACGCAGTATTTT. This sequence encodes CATSDYEGLLAGGGDTQYF.

The sample holds many counts of this clonotype. V gene TRBV6-5 combines with J gene TRBJ1-5; tentatively, D is TRBD1 (5 bases). Trimming removed 2 bases at V and 4 bases at J, with 12 bases between. Per germline, CDR1 MNHEY and CDR2 SVGAGI. The CDR3 covers 15 residues. The CDR3 DNA reads as TGTGCCAGCAGTTACAGCGGCCGGGGGAATCAGCCCCAGCATTTT. Translated: CASSYSGRGNQPQHF.

At least ten counts were recorded for this clonotype. The rearrangement links TRBV19 to TRBJ1-2; D is unclear. Germline lookup yields CDR1 LNHDA and CDR2 SQIVND (reference sequence). The CDR3 spans 13 residues. V lost 3 bases and J lost 4, with 9 bases in between. This CDR3 is CASSIPQIYGYTF. In DNA form, the CDR3 reads TGTGCCAGTAGTATCCCACAAATCTATGGCTACACCTTC.

This clonotype was counted ten times or more. The rearrangement links TRBV7-2 to TRBJ2-5, with TRBD1 matching 8 bases. The V gene end was trimmed by 5 bases and the J gene end by 5 bases; junction bases not matched to a gene: 4. Germline CDR1 is SGHTA and CDR2 is FQGNSA. This CDR3 region has 13 residues. DNA of the CDR3: TGTGCCAGCAGCAGACAGGGGCGGGAGACCCAGTACTTC. This gives the protein CASSRQGRETQYF.

This clonotype appeared many times. Its ends do not fully match the called genes, so a read error is possible. This sequence joins TRBV7-2 and TRBJ2-1, with 7 bases that match TRBD2. The V gene's germline CDR1 is SGHTA and CDR2 FQGNSA. This CDR3 has 12 amino acids. This chain's CDR3 is CASSLGASGRVF. CDR3 sequence (DNA): TGTGCCAGCAGCTTAGGCGCTAGCGGTCGGGTCTTC.

Many counts were recorded for this clonotype. V is TRBV12-3 or TRBV12-4 and J is TRBJ1-2; 10 bases line up with TRBD1. The CDR3 loop spans 14 amino acids. The V and J ends lost 5 bases and 8 bases, in that order; junction bases with no gene match: 8. The chain's CDR3 is CASSPPGQGNGYTF. The CDR3 bases are TGTGCCAGCAGTCCCCCGGGACAGGGGAACGGCTACACCTTC.

This clonotype came up many times. The rearrangement uses TRBV20-1 and TRBJ1-4, with a weak D call TRBD1 (5 bases). The CDR3 is 13 amino acids. Trimming left V 8 bases short and J 1 base short, with 11 bases between. CDR1 and CDR2 (germline): DFQATT, SNEGSKA (reference sequence). The CDR3 region is CSSPQGTNEKLFF. Here the CDR3 DNA reads TGCAGTAGCCCCCAGGGAACTAATGAAAAACTGTTTTTT.

This clonotype was detected many times. The rearrangement links TRBV28 to TRBJ1-2; no clear D gene. Germline-derived CDR1 and CDR2 are MDHEN and SYDVKM. The germline V and J ends were trimmed by 5 bases and 0 bases, with 10 bases remaining between them. The CDR3 covers 14 residues. DNA of the CDR3: TGTGCCAGCAGTAACGGGCCTTCTAACTATGGCTACACCTTC. Amino acid sequence: CASSNGPSNYGYTF.

This clonotype was counted many times. This chain joins TRBV7-9 and TRBJ2-5; D not resolved. This CDR3 spans 11 amino acids. Germline values: CDR1 SEHNR, CDR2 FQNEAQ (reference sequence). The V end lost 6 bases, the J end lost 3 bases, and 5 bases lay between the germline ends. The chain's CDR3 is CASSYEETQYF. The CDR3 coding sequence is TGTGCCAGCAGTTATGAAGAGACCCAGTACTTC.

This clonotype was found a few times. The CDR3 sequence: CASSPRLAEQFF. The CDR3 DNA reads TGTGCCAGCAGCCCAAGACTAGCGGAGCAGTTCTTC. The J gene is TRBJ2-1, the V gene TRBV7-6, with TRBD2 matching over 8 bases. From germline, CDR1 is SGHVS and CDR2 FNYEAQ. The J segment lost 10 bases and the V segment lost 5 bases, leaving 4 bases of the junction unmatched. This CDR3 has 12 amino acids.

At least ten counts were recorded for this clonotype. The chain employs TRBV20-1 and TRBJ1-4; D gene ambiguous. CDR3 length equals 12 residues. The V gene's germline CDR1 is DFQATT and CDR2 SNEGSKA (reference sequence). V lost 5 bases to trimming and J lost 6 bases, with 10 bases between them. CDR3 protein: CSADLGDEKLFF. CDR3 DNA: TGCAGTGCTGACCTTGGGGATGAAAAACTGTTTTTT.

Ten or more counts support this clonotype. V is TRBV29-1 and J is TRBJ2-1, with D possibly matching TRBD1 (6 bases). CDR1 is SQVTM, CDR2 ANQGSEA, per germline. The CDR3 is 16 amino acids. V lost 3 bases and J 6 bases, leaving 21 bases between the germline ends. The CDR3 nucleotides are TGCAGCGTTGAGGCCGCAGGACAGCCGCCCCGCAATGAGCAGTTCTTC. This sequence encodes CSVEAAGQPPRNEQFF.

The genes are TRBV12-3 or TRBV12-4 and TRBJ2-3, with 7 positions matching TRBD2. With V trimmed by 3 bases and J by 1 base, 4 bases remained unmatched. The CDR3 length is 15 residues. As DNA, the CDR3 is TGTGCCAGCAGTTTCGGGGGGTTAGGCACAGATACGCAGTATTTT. Translating it yields CASSFGGLGTDTQYF.

V and J are TRBV12-2 and TRBJ2-5. TRBV12-2 is a pseudogene. CDR3 length equals 8 residues. The CDR3 protein is CASRTQYF. The DNA of the CDR3 is TGTGCAAGTCGCACCCAGTACTTC.

In this sample, this clonotype turned up many times. V and J are TRBV23-1 and TRBJ2-3; 11 positions match TRBD2. TRBV23-1 is designated an ORF whose function remains uncertain. The CDR3 length is 15 residues. J gave up 3 bases and V 4 bases, and 3 bases lay outside the gene matches. The CDR3 sequence: CASSPPSGGTDTQYF. CDR3 nucleotide sequence: TGCGCCAGCAGTCCCCCTAGCGGGGGGACAGATACGCAGTATTTT.

This clonotype was recorded at least ten times. This rearrangement joins TRBV5-1 to TRBJ2-3; 7 bases agree with TRBD1. J was trimmed by 5 bases and V by 6 bases; bases with no gene match: 15. This CDR3 is 16 amino acids long. From germline, CDR1 is SGHRS and CDR2 YFSETQ. The CDR3 here is CASTTGRDRDKDTQYF. The CDR3 DNA follows: TGCGCCAGCACCACCGGTAGAGACAGGGATAAAGATACGCAGTATTTT.